What follows describes a single T cell receptor beta chain. Here immunoSEQ multiplex PCR was the method, and the copy in TCRdb shows in-frame clones only, minus some. The data hold about 1.4 million clones, with 96% observed a single time. Trimming removed 4 bases at V and 1 base at J, with 14 bases between. CDR3 length: 15 residues. Germline CDR1 and CDR2: SGHNT and YYREEE (reference sequence). The sample is drawn from a study of shared clonotypes between healthy human individuals. Recent vaccinations or acute infections were absent in the healthy HIV-negative adult donors. The sequencing sample was made of naive CD4+ T cells sorted from blood. Subset: CD45RA+ positively selected. The receptor was derived from a man aged 25-45 years in good health. The chain has TRBV5-4 and TRBJ1-2; no firm D call. The CDR3 reads CASSTNGQINYGYTF. In DNA, the CDR3 is TGTGCCAGCAGCACCAATGGGCAGATTAACTATGGCTACACCTTC.